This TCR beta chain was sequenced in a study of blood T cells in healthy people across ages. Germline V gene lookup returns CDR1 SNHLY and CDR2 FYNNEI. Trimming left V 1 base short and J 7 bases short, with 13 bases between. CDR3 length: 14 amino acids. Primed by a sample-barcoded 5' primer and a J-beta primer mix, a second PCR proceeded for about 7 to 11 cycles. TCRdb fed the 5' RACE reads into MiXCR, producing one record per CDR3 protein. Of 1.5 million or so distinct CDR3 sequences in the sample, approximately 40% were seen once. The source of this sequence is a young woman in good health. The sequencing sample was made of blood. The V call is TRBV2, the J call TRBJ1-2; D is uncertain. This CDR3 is CASSEGKQISGYTF. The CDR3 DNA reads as TGTGCCAGCAGTGAAGGGAAACAAATCAGTGGCTACACCTTC.